The 12 T cell receptor beta chains below come from one sample, sequenced in a study of CD8+CD57+ T cells in acquired aplastic anemia. Sequencing was done on patients that had shown CD8+CD57+ cell expansion by flow cytometry. Using genomic DNA as the template, TCR beta VDJ and CDR3 profiling was carried out. MiXCR was run by TCRdb on the reads, yielding one entry per CDR3 protein. The sample includes around 500,000 distinct CDR3 sequences, around 32% of them seen just once. The sequenced sample was sorted CD4+, CD8+, or CD8+CD57+ T cells (not recorded which) from PBMCs. The receptor set was obtained from a human donor with aplastic anemia.

The DNA of the CDR3 is TGTGCCTTTCGGACAGGGGGTACAATGAACACTGAAGCTTTCTTT. Protein product: CAFRTGGTMNTEAFF. V gene TRBV19 combines with J gene TRBJ1-1; TRBD1 matches at 10 bases. Trimming at V came to 11 bases and at J to 0 bases, leaving 9 bases not matched to a gene. This CDR3 is 15 amino acids long. Germline CDR1 is LNHDA and CDR2 is SQIVND (reference sequence).

This clonotype was observed a few times. The genes are TRBV4-1 and TRBJ2-7; TRBD1 matches 9 bases. CDR3 size: 14 residues. Trimming removed 5 bases from V and 6 bases from J; junction bases left unmatched: 8. Germline V CDR1 and CDR2: MGHRA, YSYEKL. CDR3 bases: TGCGCCAGCAGCTATCCGGGACAGGGTTCCGAGCAGTACTTC. Its protein is CASSYPGQGSEQYF.

This clonotype has ten or more counts. The CDR3 loop reads CASSLALAGEGETQYF. The CDR3, as DNA: TGTGCCAGCAGCTTAGCACTAGCGGGAGAGGGAGAGACCCAGTACTTC. This chain links TRBV7-6 with TRBJ2-5, with 11 bases that match TRBD2. CDR3 size: 16 residues. Germline CDR1 is SGHVS and CDR2 is FNYEAQ. V shed 0 bases, J shed 4 bases, and the junction held 4 bases outside the gene matches.

This clonotype was recorded at least ten times. This chain joins TRBV10-3 and TRBJ2-5; D perhaps matches TRBD2 (6 bases). There are 11 residues in the CDR3. From germline, CDR1 is ENHRY and CDR2 SYGVKD. Trimming took off 7 bases at V and 5 bases at J, with 8 bases between the two ends. CDR3 nucleotides: TGTGCCATCAAGGGGAGGGAGACCCAGTACTTC. Amino acid sequence: CAIKGRETQYF.

The genes are TRBV20-1 and TRBJ1-5; 8 bases align to TRBD1. The ends lost 1 base at V and 6 bases at J; junction bases unmatched: 14. The CDR3 is 17 residues long. The germline CDR1 and CDR2 sequences are DFQATT and SNEGSKA (reference sequence). This CDR3 reads CSARAQPDRASTQPQHF. CDR3 in DNA: TGCAGTGCTAGAGCCCAACCGGACAGGGCCTCCACTCAGCCCCAGCATTTT.

This chain links TRBV30 with TRBJ1-5; a possible D gene is TRBD1 (5 bases). The germline V and J ends were trimmed by 4 bases and 2 bases, with 21 bases remaining between them. Germline V gene sequence: CDR1 GTSNPN, CDR2 SVGIG (reference sequence). CDR3 size: 17 residues. The CDR3 DNA is TGTGCCTGGAATCCGGGATGGCCGACGGGGGGCAATCAGCCCCAGCATTTT. Protein product: CAWNPGWPTGGNQPQHF.

The sample holds a few counts of this clonotype. This chain's CDR3 is CASSSGWSDTQYF. The CDR3 nucleotides read TGTGCCAGCAGCTCCGGTTGGTCAGATACGCAGTATTTT. V and J are TRBV7-3 and TRBJ2-3, with D uncertain. The CDR3 has 13 amino acids. V gave up 4 bases and J gave up 4 bases, with 9 bases separating them. Per germline, CDR1 SGHTA and CDR2 FQGTGA.

This clonotype has just a few counts. Sequence at one end of the junction differs from germline and may be a read error. This chain links TRBV19 with TRBJ2-7, with a weak D call TRBD2 (5 bases). Germline V gene sequence: CDR1 LNHDA, CDR2 SQIVND (reference sequence). The CDR3 contains 15 residues. CDR3 loop: CACSQPGSNPYEQYF. For the CDR3, the DNA is TGTGCCTGTAGTCAACCGGGATCTAACCCTTACGAGCAGTACTTC.

This clonotype was seen many times. The CDR3 nucleotides read TGTGCCAGTAGTACTGCAGGGCGGCATGAGCAGTTCTTC. Its translation: CASSTAGRHEQFF. The rearrangement joins TRBV19 to TRBJ2-1; possible D gene TRBD1, 5 bases. Germline V lookup: CDR1 LNHDA, CDR2 SQIVND (reference sequence). Trimming pared 4 bases from V and 8 bases from J, leaving 12 bases between. The CDR3 has 13 amino acids.

The chain links TRBV5-1 to TRBJ2-5, with 14 bases aligning to TRBD2. This CDR3 comprises 16 residues. In germline, CDR1 is SGHRS, CDR2 YFSETQ. The V segment lost 2 bases and the J segment 8 bases; nucleotides outside the gene matches: 8. Written as DNA, the CDR3 is TGCGCCAGCAGCTTCGGGACTAGCGGGGGACCGCTAACCCAGTACTTC. Translated: CASSFGTSGGPLTQYF.

This sequence joins TRBV7-9 and TRBJ1-2, with D possibly matching TRBD1 (5 bases). Trimming pared 5 bases from V and 0 bases from J, leaving 13 bases between. The CDR3 extends over 15 amino acids. Germline lookup yields CDR1 SEHNR and CDR2 FQNEAQ (reference sequence). The CDR3 DNA is TGTGCCAGCAGCGCCATGACAGTTTCTAACTATGGCTACACCTTC. Translating it yields CASSAMTVSNYGYTF.

Points on this clonotype: One end of the junction is discordant with germline, which a read error may explain. The chain links TRBV4-1 to TRBJ2-1; no definite D call. This CDR3 contains 14 residues. Germline CDR1 MGHRA, CDR2 YSYEKL. The CDR3 loop is CASSPRARTAEQFF. In DNA form, the CDR3 reads TGTGCCAGCAGCCCCCGGGCCCGCACAGCCGAGCAGTTCTTC.